The T cell receptor (beta chain) described here comes from a study of blood T cell repertoires in COVID-19. The CDR3 length is 12 residues. Trimming cost V 9 bases and J 4 bases; bases outside gene matches: 4. CDR1 and CDR2 from the germline V gene are LNHDA and SQIVND (reference sequence). In the original processing: Estimation of nucleated cell counts was performed using reference gene primer amplification. This table comes from immunoSEQ multiplex PCR, and its TCRdb copy is limited to in-frame clones, with some not included. V, J and clone size were drawn from that table, and D and trimming were deduced from the DNA. Seen here are around 320,000 clones, 90% observed once, and the top ten hold 3% to 5%.

This TCR derives from a woman aged 25 to 39 who had been exposed to COVID-19. Sequencing was done on a sample of PBMCs or T cells enriched from blood (not recorded which). V and J are TRBV19 and TRBJ2-7; 9 bases fit TRBD1. The CDR3 protein is CASGQGTYEQYF. The CDR3 DNA reads TGTGCCAGCGGACAGGGGACATACGAGCAGTACTTC.